The T cell receptor (beta chain) described here comes from a study of radiotherapy plus CTLA-4 blockade in lung cancer. Germline loops: CDR1 MNHEY, CDR2 SMNVEV (reference sequence). The V and J ends lost 5 bases and 5 bases, in that order; junction bases with no gene match: 12. The CDR3 extends over 15 amino acids. Findings and caveats of the study: Response was reportedly best predicted by early blood T cell clone dynamics, with interferon-beta.

Profiling relied on immunoSEQ multiplex PCR, and the TCRdb table lists in-frame clones only, not all of them. The sample includes around 95,000 clones, roughly four fifths of them seen just once. About this clone: Its cognate antigen is unknown.

The source is a human donor with non-small cell lung cancer who had stable disease on radiotherapy plus ipilimumab. The rearrangement joins TRBV27 to TRBJ2-7; 7 bases line up with TRBD1. The input for sequencing was peripheral blood, taken from a patient treated with radiotherapy plus ipilimumab. The CDR3 is CASSARQGTAHEQYF. The DNA for the CDR3 is TGTGCCAGCAGTGCAAGACAGGGAACGGCCCACGAGCAGTACTTC.